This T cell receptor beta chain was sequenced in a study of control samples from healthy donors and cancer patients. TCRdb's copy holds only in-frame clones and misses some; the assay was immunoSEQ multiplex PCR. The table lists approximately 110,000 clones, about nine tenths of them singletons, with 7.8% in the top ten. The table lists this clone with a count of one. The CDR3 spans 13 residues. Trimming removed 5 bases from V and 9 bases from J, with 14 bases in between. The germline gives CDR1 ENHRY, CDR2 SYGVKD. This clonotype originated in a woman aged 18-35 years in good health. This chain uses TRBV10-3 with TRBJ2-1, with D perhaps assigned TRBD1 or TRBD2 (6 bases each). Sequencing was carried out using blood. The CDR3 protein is CAISREQGGEQFF. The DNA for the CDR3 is TGTGCCATCAGTCGAGAACAGGGAGGTGAGCAGTTCTTC.